This T cell receptor beta chain derives from a study of spatial heterogeneity in lung cancer. Turning to the study itself: The average count in raw reads for each unique TCR and UMI combination exceeded 8.5 appearances.

Findings of the study overall: Expanded intratumoral alpha and beta TCR counts tracked tumor mutation counts.

In this sample, this clonotype turned up many times. Its antigen remains unidentified. A library made for alpha chains picked up this beta chain off target, so its size means little. Each TCR cDNA molecule bore a unique molecular identifier. TCRdb called the 5' RACE reads again in MiXCR, with one record for every CDR3 protein. Found here are under 20,000 distinct CDR3 sequences, 5% to 6% of them singletons; the top ten hold approximately 10%. As for time point: sample taken at primary tumor resection. The sample consisted of lung tumor tissue, taken at surgery. The sequence was obtained from a female donor with early-stage non-small cell lung cancer.

CDR3 coding DNA: TGTGCCAGCAGCCACCGCGAGGGGAGAGTAGGCGAGCAGTACTTC. Protein: CASSHREGRVGEQYF. This rearrangement joins TRBV7-2 to TRBJ2-7; D might be TRBD1 or TRBD2, each matching 5 bases. This CDR3 spans 15 amino acids. Trimming left V 5 bases short and J 6 bases short, with 20 bases between. Germline V CDR1 and CDR2: SGHTA, FQGNSA.